The 23 T cell receptor beta chains reported below all come from one sample, sequenced in a study of beta chain features in type 1 diabetes. These receptors have no known antigen. The authors reverse transcribed all of the isolated RNA, so sequencing captured expressed TCRB transcripts. Sequencing used immunoSEQ multiplex PCR; TCRdb keeps in-frame clones, though not all of them. This table holds 100,000 to 150,000 clones, around 9% found once. Study results and caveats: TCRB CDR3 length was moderately but significantly reduced in all four CD4+ subsets of Type 1 diabetes patients.

The material sequenced was central memory CD4+ T cells from blood. The source is a man aged 25 to 40 with type 1 diabetes.

This clone was recorded a few times. This chain joins TRBV2 and TRBJ1-1; D gene unclear. Per germline, CDR1 SNHLY and CDR2 FYNNEI. The CDR3 is 12 amino acids. Trimming stripped 6 bases from V and 0 bases from J, with 5 bases between. The CDR3 DNA reads as TGTGCCAGCAGGACAATGAACACTGAAGCTTTCTTT. It specifies CASRTMNTEAFF.

This clone came up a few times. The gene calls are TRBV19 and TRBJ1-5, with D possibly matching TRBD1 (5 bases). The CDR3 is made up of 14 amino acids. CDR1 LNHDA and CDR2 SQIVND come from the germline V gene (reference sequence). Trimming cost V 7 bases and J 0 bases, with 10 bases left between them. The CDR3 DNA follows: TGTGCCAGTACAGACAGAAATAGCAATCAGCCCCAGCATTTT. Its translation: CASTDRNSNQPQHF.

This clone was seen more than once but under ten times. The CDR3 sequence: CASSSRTGSNTEAFF. CDR3 bases: TGTGCCAGCAGCTCCCGGACAGGAAGCAACACTGAAGCTTTCTTT. This chain connects TRBV7-9 to TRBJ1-1; 7 bases line up with TRBD1. Germline-derived CDR1 and CDR2 are SEHNR and FQNEAQ (reference sequence). V lost 4 bases and J lost 2; bases outside the gene matches: 7. This CDR3 comprises 15 residues.

This clone was detected a few times. The chain uses TRBV11-2 and TRBJ2-3; tentative D call: TRBD2 (7 bases). Trimming pared 5 bases from V and 6 bases from J, leaving 21 bases between. The CDR3 has 16 amino acids. In germline, CDR1 is SGHAT, CDR2 FQNNGV. CDR3 nucleotides: TGTGCCAGCAGCAGACTAAATCGGGGGGCCATTGATACGCAGTATTTT. This gives the protein CASSRLNRGAIDTQYF.

CDR3 in amino acids: CAWSKQGSLNQPQHF. Here the CDR3 DNA reads TGTGCCTGGAGTAAACAGGGTTCCCTGAATCAGCCCCAGCATTTT. J is TRBJ1-5 and V is TRBV30, with D possibly TRBD1 on 6 matching bases. From germline, CDR1 is GTSNPN and CDR2 SVGIG (reference sequence). The CDR3 is made up of 15 amino acids. Trimming removed 2 bases from V and 4 bases from J, with 15 bases in between.

V and J are TRBV5-4 and TRBJ1-1; D may be TRBD1 (5 bases). V was trimmed by 0 bases and J by 1 base, leaving 7 bases between them. Germline loops: CDR1 SGHNT, CDR2 YYREEE (reference sequence). The CDR3 runs to 14 residues. CDR3 bases: TGTGCCAGCAGCTTGGACAGGTCGAACACTGAAGCTTTCTTT. Translation: CASSLDRSNTEAFF.

This clone was counted a few times. V gene TRBV18 combines with J gene TRBJ2-1, with D possibly TRBD2 on 6 matching bases. Germline V CDR1 and CDR2: KGHSH, LQKENI. V lost 4 bases and J 6 bases, leaving 10 bases between the germline ends. The CDR3 runs 13 residues. CDR3: CASSQGLPNEQFF. The CDR3 region has the DNA TGTGCCAGCTCACAAGGACTACCCAATGAGCAGTTCTTC.

The sample holds a few counts of this clone. V gene TRBV11-2 combines with J gene TRBJ1-3; 9 bases agree with TRBD1. The V gene end was trimmed by 8 bases and the J gene end by 0 bases; junction bases not matched to a gene: 14. The CDR3 loop spans 18 amino acids. From germline, CDR1 is SGHAT and CDR2 FQNNGV. For the CDR3, the DNA is TGTGCCAGCCGATGGGCCGGGACAGGGTCATACTCTGGAAACACCATATATTTT. Residues: CASRWAGTGSYSGNTIYF.

This clone was detected ten times or more. This rearrangement joins TRBV29-1 to TRBJ1-5, with 12 bases identical to TRBD1. The CDR3 contains 15 residues. The germline gives CDR1 SQVTM, CDR2 ANQGSEA. J gave up 5 bases and V 6 bases, and 8 bases lay outside the gene matches. DNA of the CDR3: TGCAGCGTAACGGGACAGGGGGCCGGGGATCAGCCCCAGCATTTT. This encodes CSVTGQGAGDQPQHF.

In its sample, this clone was seen a few times. The chain couples TRBV5-4 to TRBJ2-5; D is possibly TRBD2 (5 bases). V gave up 3 bases and J gave up 4 bases, with 16 bases separating them. Germline CDR1 is SGHNT and CDR2 is YYREEE (reference sequence). This CDR3 region has 15 residues. The CDR3 nucleotides are TGTGCCAGCAGCTCCCCCAGCAGCGGCTCAGAGACCCAGTACTTC. This gives the protein CASSSPSSGSETQYF.

This rearrangement joins TRBV5-1 to TRBJ1-4; 12 nucleotides match TRBD1. Germline CDR1 reads SGHRS; CDR2 reads YFSETQ. This CDR3 comprises 16 residues. Trimming at V came to 5 bases and at J to 7 bases, leaving 9 bases not matched to a gene. The CDR3 protein is CASRSGQGAVGEKLFF. The CDR3 DNA is TGCGCCAGCAGATCGGGACAGGGGGCAGTGGGTGAAAAACTGTTTTTT.

The chain combines TRBV5-6 with TRBJ1-2, with 7 nucleotides matching TRBD1. Germline loops: CDR1 SGHDT, CDR2 YYEEEE. This CDR3 contains 13 residues. V lost 4 bases, J lost 4 bases, and 4 bases stayed unmatched. The CDR3 DNA reads TGTGCCAGCAGCACAACAGGGGTCTATGGCTACACCTTC. Translating it yields CASSTTGVYGYTF.

This clone was counted at least ten times. This CDR3 is CASSTGLADNNEQFF. Written as DNA, the CDR3 is TGTGCCAGCAGTACGGGACTAGCGGATAACAATGAGCAGTTCTTC. The chain couples TRBV2 to TRBJ2-1, with 11 bases fitting TRBD2. Germline loops: CDR1 SNHLY, CDR2 FYNNEI. Trimming took 5 bases from V and 5 from J; bases not matched to a gene: 5. The CDR3 extends over 15 amino acids.

This clone has more than one count but fewer than ten. This sequence joins TRBV6-6 and TRBJ2-5; D not certain. V was trimmed by 2 bases and J by 0 bases, leaving 7 bases between them. CDR1 and CDR2 from the germline V gene are MNHNY and SVGAGI (reference sequence). CDR3 size: 14 residues. This chain's CDR3 is CASSYNRNQETQYF. As DNA, the CDR3 is TGTGCCAGCAGTTACAACAGAAACCAAGAGACCCAGTACTTC.

CDR3 protein: CASRSGGADNEQFF. The CDR3 DNA follows: TGTGCCAGCCGAAGCGGGGGGGCCGACAATGAGCAGTTCTTC. The rearrangement uses TRBV19 and TRBJ2-1; TRBD2 aligns across 10 bases. Germline V gene sequence: CDR1 LNHDA, CDR2 SQIVND (reference sequence). The CDR3 has 14 amino acids. V gave up 9 bases and J gave up 5 bases; unmatched junction bases: 7.

The rearrangement joins TRBV29-1 to TRBJ1-2; 8 bases align to TRBD1. Trimming cost V 5 bases and J 4 bases; bases outside gene matches: 6. CDR3 length: 13 residues. Per germline, CDR1 SQVTM and CDR2 ANQGSEA. For the CDR3, the DNA is TGCAGCGTTAGCCAGGGGGCGTCCTATGGCTACACCTTC. Translated, it gives CSVSQGASYGYTF. The variable domain in full, with the rest retrieved from reference TRBV29-1 and TRBJ1-2, is SAVISQKPSRDICQRGTSLTIQCQVDSQVTMMFWYRQQPGQSLTLIATANQGSEATYESGFVIDKFPISRPNLTFSTLTVSNMSPEDSSIYLCSVSQGASYGYTFGSGTRLTVV.

This clone was detected a few times. The rearrangement joins TRBV5-1 to TRBJ2-6, with TRBD1 identical over 8 bases. This CDR3 comprises 17 residues. From germline, CDR1 is SGHRS and CDR2 YFSETQ. V lost 0 bases to trimming and J lost 2 bases; unmatched junction nucleotides: 4. The CDR3 coding sequence is TGCGCCAGCAGCTTGGAGGTGACAGGGGCTGGGGCCAACGTCCTGACTTTC. Its protein product is CASSLEVTGAGANVLTF.

The rearrangement joins TRBV7-9 to TRBJ1-4; D call uncertain. Germline CDR1 SEHNR, CDR2 FQNEAQ (reference sequence). V was pared by 10 bases and J by 8 bases, with 11 bases between. The length of the CDR3 is 11 residues. The CDR3 is CATPGGEKLFF. The CDR3 DNA sequence: TGTGCCACCCCTGGAGGAGAAAAACTGTTTTTT.

This clone showed up just a few times. The chain carries TRBV9 and TRBJ2-3; D is perhaps TRBD1 (7 bases). The germline V gene encodes CDR1 SGDLS and CDR2 YYNGEE. The CDR3 totals 15 residues. The ends were cut back, 5 bases at V and 4 bases at J, with 17 bases in the middle. DNA of the CDR3: TGTGCCAGCAGTCCTGGGGGGACAGCTTCAGATACGCAGTATTTT. This gives the protein CASSPGGTASDTQYF.

This clone has a count of ten or more. This chain uses TRBV18 with TRBJ2-1, with D perhaps matching TRBD2 (6 bases). V was cut by 3 bases and J by 8 bases, with 17 bases left in between. The CDR3 consists of 15 residues. CDR1 and CDR2 from the germline V gene are KGHSH and LQKENI. In DNA, the CDR3 is TGTGCCAGCTCACCGGAGGGGAGGCCTTGGGATGAGCAGTTCTTC. Encoded protein: CASSPEGRPWDEQFF.

This clone occurred a few times. The J gene is TRBJ1-1, the V gene TRBV18; weak D call: TRBD1 (5 bases). This CDR3 is built from 14 residues. V shed 2 bases and J shed 6 bases, with 13 bases lying between them. Germline V gene data show CDR1 as KGHSH and CDR2 as LQKENI. The CDR3 reads CASSPTRVGAEAFF. The DNA of the CDR3 is TGTGCCAGCTCACCAACCAGGGTGGGTGCTGAAGCTTTCTTT.

The rearrangement links TRBV7-8 to TRBJ2-2, with a possible D match to TRBD1 (6 bases). CDR1 SGHVS and CDR2 FQNEAQ come from the germline V gene. This CDR3 is built from 15 residues. V lost 5 bases, J lost 7 bases, and 17 bases lay in between. This chain's CDR3 is CASSRWTEGVGELFF. The CDR3 DNA is TGTGCCAGCAGCCGCTGGACCGAGGGGGTCGGGGAGCTGTTTTTT. The full variable domain, completed using reference TRBV7-8 and TRBJ2-2, is GAGVSQSPRYKVAKRGQDVALRCDPISGHVSLFWYQQALGQGPEFLTYFQNEAQLDKSGLPSDRFFAERPEGSVSTLKIQRTQQEDSAVYLCASSRWTEGVGELFFGEGSRLTVL.

As DNA, the CDR3 is TGTGCCAGCAGCTTAGGGCGGGGGGACTATGGCTACACCTTC. It specifies CASSLGRGDYGYTF. The rearrangement links TRBV7-9 to TRBJ1-2; TRBD1 might be the D (5 bases). This CDR3 has 14 residues. The germline V gene has CDR1 SEHNR and CDR2 FQNEAQ (reference sequence). V dropped 1 base and J dropped 3 bases, with 9 bases sitting between them.